The 2 T cell receptor beta chains below all came from one sample that was sequenced in a study of OX40 agonist ivuxolimab in advanced cancers. Produced via immunoSEQ multiplex PCR; TCRdb's table is partial and in-frame only. The sample lists about 69,000 clones; around 83% were seen once. The sample was CD4+ or CD8+ T cells sorted from blood, taken in a trial of the OX40 agonist ivuxolimab. Receptors were obtained from an adult with an advanced solid tumor such as melanoma, head and neck, liver or kidney cancer.

The chain links TRBV9 to TRBJ1-2; D is ambiguous. CDR3 length equals 15 residues. V lost 0 bases, J lost 7 bases, and 16 bases lay in between. The germline V gene encodes CDR1 SGDLS and CDR2 YYNGEE. CDR3 DNA sequence: TGTGCCAGCAGCGTAGCGGCTGCAACGGCATTTGGCTACACCTTC. It translates to CASSVAAATAFGYTF.

The chain uses TRBV6-5 and TRBJ1-2, with 10 bases that match TRBD1. After removal of 6 bases from V and 6 bases from J, the junction contained 7 bases not matched to a gene. CDR1 is MNHEY and CDR2 is SVGAGI in the germline V gene. This CDR3 is built from 14 residues. CDR3 sequence (DNA): TGTGCCAGCAGACAGACAGGGGGCGGAGATGGCTACACCTTC. Amino acids: CASRQTGGGDGYTF.